This paragraph covers one TCR beta chain sequence. Its antigen is unknown. This sample stems from a study of PD-1 blockade in classical Hodgkin lymphoma. Study-wide results and limits: Similar baseline diversity was found in complete responders and newly diagnosed patients.

Generated by immunoSEQ multiplex PCR, the TCRdb table keeps only in-frame clones and is missing some. The sample holds fewer than 30,000 clones, around 80% seen once. Trimming cost V 4 bases and J 2 bases, with 15 bases left between them. Germline CDR1 is SEHNR and CDR2 is FQNEAQ (reference sequence). CDR3 size: 17 residues. Time point: cycle 4 day 1 (C4D1), after six to seven weeks of nivolumab. Following autologous stem cell transplantation, relapse occurred in every patient, and exposure to brentuximab vedotin varied. Magnetic depletion of unwanted cells isolated CD4+ T cells from thawed PBMCs. Complete response, partial response or progressive disease was recorded as best response.

The sequence derives from a human donor with classical Hodgkin lymphoma. The material sequenced was CD4+ T cells from blood, taken before the fourth cycle of nivolumab. This rearrangement joins TRBV7-9 to TRBJ2-6; tentatively, D is TRBD2 (6 bases). CDR3 sequence reads: CASSSLEGRPGANVLTF. As DNA, the CDR3 is TGTGCCAGCAGCTCCCTGGAGGGACGGCCTGGGGCCAACGTCCTGACTTTC.